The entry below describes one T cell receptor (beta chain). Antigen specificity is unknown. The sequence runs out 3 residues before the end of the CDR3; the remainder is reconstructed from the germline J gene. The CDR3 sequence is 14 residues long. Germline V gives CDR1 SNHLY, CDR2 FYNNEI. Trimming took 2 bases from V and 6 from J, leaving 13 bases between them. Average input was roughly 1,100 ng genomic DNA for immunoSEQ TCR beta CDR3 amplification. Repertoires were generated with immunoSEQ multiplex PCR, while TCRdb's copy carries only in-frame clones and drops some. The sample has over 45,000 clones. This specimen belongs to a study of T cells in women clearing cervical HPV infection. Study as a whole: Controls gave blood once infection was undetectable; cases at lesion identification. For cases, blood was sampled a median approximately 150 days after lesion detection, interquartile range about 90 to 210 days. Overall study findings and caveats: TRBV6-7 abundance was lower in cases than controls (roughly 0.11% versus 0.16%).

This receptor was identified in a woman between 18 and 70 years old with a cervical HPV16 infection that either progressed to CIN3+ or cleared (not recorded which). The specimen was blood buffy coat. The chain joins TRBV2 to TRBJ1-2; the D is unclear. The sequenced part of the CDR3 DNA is TGTGCCAGCAGTGAATTTTCTTACAAGAATGGC. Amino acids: CASSEFSYKNG. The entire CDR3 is CASSEFSYKNGYTF.